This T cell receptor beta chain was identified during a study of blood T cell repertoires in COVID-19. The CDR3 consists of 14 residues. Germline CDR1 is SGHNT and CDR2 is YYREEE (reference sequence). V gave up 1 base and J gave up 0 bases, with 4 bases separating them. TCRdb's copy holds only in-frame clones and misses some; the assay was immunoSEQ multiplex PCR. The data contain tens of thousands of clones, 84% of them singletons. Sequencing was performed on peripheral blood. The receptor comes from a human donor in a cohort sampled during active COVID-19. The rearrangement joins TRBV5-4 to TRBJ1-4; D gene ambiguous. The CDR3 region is CASSLTATNEKLFF. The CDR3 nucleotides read TGTGCCAGCAGCTTGACAGCAACTAATGAAAAACTGTTTTTT.